These 11 T cell receptor beta chains were all obtained from the same sample, sequenced in a study of vaccination and CD4 T cells after COVID-19. With the Oncomine TCR Beta short-read assay, DNA from cultured CD4+ T cells was sequenced. TCRdb passed the PCR reads through MiXCR, listing each CDR3 protein once. The sample contains some 21,000 distinct CDR3 sequences, approximately 57% of which appear only once. As to treatment: approximately 11-day PBMC culture with coronavirus spike peptide pools or control peptides (ViraFEST assay). Their antigen targets remain unknown. Here the sequenced sample was CD4+ T cells from blood, cultured in vitro, taken after SARS-CoV-2 vaccination. These TCRs come from a human donor who received a COVID-19 vaccine.

V and J are TRBV10-3 and TRBJ2-7, with a weak D call TRBD1 (6 bases). The V and J ends lost 6 bases and 1 base respectively, with 16 bases between them. The CDR3 runs to 15 residues. CDR1 and CDR2 (germline): ENHRY, SYGVKD. The CDR3 nucleotides are TGTGCCATCAGGGACGACAGGATGAAATCCTACGAGCAGTACTTC. This sequence encodes CAIRDDRMKSYEQYF.

CDR3 nucleotides: TGTGCCACCCGGCCCAGGGCTGGAGGCAATCAGCCCCAGCATTTT. It is translated as CATRPRAGGNQPQHF. The chain employs TRBV6-1 and TRBJ1-5; D might be TRBD1 (5 bases). V lost 10 bases, J lost 2 bases, and 18 bases lay in between. This CDR3 is built from 15 residues. In germline, CDR1 is MNHNS, CDR2 SASEGT.

V is TRBV7-6 and J is TRBJ2-5; tentatively, D is TRBD1 (5 bases). The V gene's germline CDR1 is SGHVS and CDR2 FNYEAQ. The CDR3 length is 18 residues. V lost 4 bases and J 2 bases, leaving 23 bases between the germline ends. The chain's CDR3 is CASSSVGTRIQVQETQYF. CDR3 bases: TGTGCCAGCAGCTCAGTAGGAACACGAATACAGGTTCAAGAGACCCAGTACTTC.

This clonotype was seen a handful of times. This chain links TRBV20-1 with TRBJ2-3; D possibly uses TRBD1 or TRBD2 (5 bases each). This CDR3 is built from 16 residues. The germline gives CDR1 DFQATT, CDR2 SNEGSKA (reference sequence). V lost 3 bases and J 2 bases, leaving 18 bases between the germline ends. The CDR3 is CSASLPGTGFTDTQYF. DNA of the CDR3: TGCAGTGCTAGTTTACCCGGGACCGGTTTCACAGATACGCAGTATTTT.

The chain recombines TRBV7-9 with TRBJ2-3; D might be TRBD1 (6 bases). This CDR3 comprises 15 residues. With 5 bases removed from V and 3 bases from J, the gap between germline ends came to 15 bases. Looked up from germline, CDR1 is SEHNR and CDR2 is FQNEAQ (reference sequence). Here the CDR3 DNA reads TGTGCCAGCAGCCGCAGGGGTCTAGGGACAGATACGCAGTATTTT. This encodes CASSRRGLGTDTQYF. Looking up the rest from reference TRBV7-9 and TRBJ2-3 gives the full variable domain: DTGVSQNPRHKITKRGQNVTFRCDPISEHNRLYWYRQTLGQGPEFLTYFQNEAQLEKSRLLSDRFSAERPKGSFSTLEIQRTEQGDSAMYLCASSRRGLGTDTQYFGPGTRLTVL.

This clonotype was counted a single time. For the CDR3, the DNA is TGTGCCAGCAGCTTAACTAACACTGAAGCTTTCTTT. Its translation: CASSLTNTEAFF. V is TRBV7-9 and J is TRBJ1-1; D is undetermined. CDR1 is SEHNR, CDR2 FQNEAQ, per germline (reference sequence). The CDR3 contains 12 residues. The V end was cut by 2 bases, the J end by 2 bases, with 3 bases between.

Regarding this clonotype: Being one base from a much bigger clone, this may be a read error. The rearrangement uses TRBV11-2 and TRBJ1-6; D unclear. The CDR3 runs 13 residues. Trimming took off 11 bases at V and 6 bases at J, with 14 bases between the two ends. The V gene's germline CDR1 is SGHAT and CDR2 FQNNGV. CDR3 residues: CAGALDINSPLHF. The CDR3 DNA follows: TGTGCCGGCGCGTTAGACATTAATTCACCCCTCCACTTT.

The gene calls are TRBV5-3 and TRBJ2-7; 7 bases are a match to TRBD1. TRBV5-3 is noted as an ORF with a role that remains uncertain. Unmatched junction bases numbered 13, after V lost 8 bases and J lost 2 bases. The length of the CDR3 is 15 residues. The DNA of the CDR3 is TGTGCCAGCAGCCTAGGGCCGCAGGGGGCCTACGAGCAGTACTTC. Translated, it gives CASSLGPQGAYEQYF.

The V gene is TRBV12-3 or TRBV12-4, the J gene TRBJ2-1; 10 bases fit TRBD2. V trimming: 1 base; J trimming: 6 bases; junction bases outside the gene matches: 0. There are 14 residues in the CDR3. The CDR3 DNA is TGTGCCAGCAGTTTAGAGCGGGGGGGCAATGAGCAGTTCTTC. Protein sequence: CASSLERGGNEQFF.

The rearrangement links TRBV24-1 to TRBJ2-1, with 9 bases matching TRBD2. Germline values: CDR1 KGHDR, CDR2 SFDVKD. Losses at the gene ends were 3 bases for V and 2 bases for J; bases not matched to a gene: 7. This CDR3 is 17 amino acids long. For the CDR3, the DNA is TGTGCCACCAGTGATCCATGGGCGGGGGGGCCCTACAATGAGCAGTTCTTC. This translates into CATSDPWAGGPYNEQFF.

The chain joins TRBV6-1 to TRBJ1-6, with 7 positions matching TRBD1. In germline, CDR1 is MNHNS, CDR2 SASEGT. The CDR3 totals 14 residues. V was clipped by 6 bases and J by 10 bases; unmatched bases: 9. For the CDR3, the DNA is TGTGCCAGCAGGAAAGACAGGGAAGGATCACCCCTCCACTTT. The encoded protein is CASRKDREGSPLHF.